This TCR beta chain was found in a study of cytomegalovirus exposure and HLA in healthy donors. Study at large: One earlier analysis, a look at 180 million or so T cells, found roughly 120 million unique TCR beta sequences. Study results and limitations: Analyzed later, association rates of TCRs varied across HLA loci, with DRB1 most and HLA-C fewest. Investigators reported 164 TCR beta chains as tied to cytomegalovirus. In a later analysis, a genetic analysis reported fewer productive-TCR N-insertions in an Asian-associated ancestry cluster than the cohort average.

In the PCR, 60 Vbeta and 13 Jbeta primers were used. The table came from immunoSEQ multiplex PCR; TCRdb's copy has only in-frame clones and leaves some out. Altogether under 200,000 clones are present, 84% being singletons, with the ten largest covering 1.9%. In germline, CDR1 is SGHRS, CDR2 YFSETQ. V lost 7 bases to trimming and J lost 4 bases; unmatched junction nucleotides: 4. CDR3 length: 14 residues. With respect to this clone: Its antigen is unidentified. Other DNA sequences in the sample encode the same CDR3.

The receptor's source is a man between 18 and 29 years old in good health and CMV-seronegative. Sequencing used PBMCs. This chain joins TRBV5-1 and TRBJ2-1; 11 bases match TRBD2. The chain's CDR3 is CASSSSGGYNEQFF. The CDR3 DNA sequence: TGCGCCAGCTCTTCTAGCGGGGGGTACAATGAGCAGTTCTTC.